This TCR beta chain was identified in a study of CD8+CD57+ T cells in acquired aplastic anemia (dated by TCRdb to between 2018 and 2020). Context from the whole study: DNA extracted from sorted CD4+ and CD8+ cells had a mean of 3.2 ug, with a range of roughly 0.17 to 30 ug.

In regard to this clonotype: It lacks a known antigen. Per-nucleotide qualities are absent, and no much larger clonotype sits a single base away.

Genomic DNA served as template for TCR beta VDJ combination and CDR3 sequence profiling. TCR repertoire sequencing was run on an Illumina HiSeq 2000. The study's processing was this. Repertoires were assessed using TRBV/TRBJ rearrangement plots, CDR3 size and DJ length profiles, and Simpson's diversity index. Whichever DNA sequence was most abundant in the deep sequencing data was defined as the immunodominant clone. CDR3 amino acid sequences were screened for sharing across subjects and compared with published repertoires and the VDJdb database. TCRdb reworked the public reads: Q25 trimming with fastp, MiXCR clone assembly, productive beta chains retained. Under each unique CDR3 protein, matching rows form one entry showing the most common genes and DNA. The V and J calls and clone size are TCRdb's, not the authors'. The sample has around 180,000 distinct CDR3 sequences on record, over 60% of them singletons. The ten largest make up 46% of the sample.

V is clipped by 5 bases and J by 5 bases, and the sequence between their germline boundaries is 15 bases long. From its cysteine to its phenylalanine, the CDR3 spans 14 amino acids. This entry keeps only the CDR3 DNA: 42 bases, framed from base 1. CDR1 and CDR2 are drawn from the germline V gene (reference sequence): LNHDA, SQIVND. The study deep-sequenced TCR repertoires of sorted CD4+ and CD8+ blood T cells from severe aplastic anemia patients and healthy subjects. Ficoll-Paque density gradient centrifugation was used to isolate peripheral blood mononuclear cells. CD4+ and CD8+ T cells were sorted by FACS or magnetic beads before DNA extraction. What the research found in general, with its limitations: Patients and healthy controls showed no significant difference in CD8+ Simpson's diversity (P=0.060). Although some 28 CD8+ CDR3 sequences were shared by patients and controls, these sequences appeared highly expressed in patients and within the immunodominant clones of patients.

This sequence originates from a human donor with severe aplastic anemia or a healthy control (not recorded which). The chain is assembled from TRBV19 and TRBJ1-2; TRBD1 is a weak D gene call, 6 bases matching. Sequencing was done on a sample of sorted CD4+, CD8+, or CD8+CD57+ T cells (not recorded which) from PBMCs. The CDR3: CASSERDNLYGYTF. The sequenced DNA is TGTGCCAGTAGTGAACGGGACAACCTTTATGGCTACACCTTC.